This T cell receptor (beta chain) was recovered during a study of PD-1 blockade in classical Hodgkin lymphoma. This CDR3 region has 18 residues. Details on this clone: Its specificity is not known.

Noted time point: cycle 4 day 1 (C4D1), after 6 weeks of nivolumab. There was relapse after autologous stem cell transplantation in every patient, and there was variation in brentuximab vedotin exposure. TCRdb keeps only in-frame clones here, not all; method: immunoSEQ multiplex PCR. Found here are some 58,000 clones, 91% of them singletons; the top ten hold 10%. Points from the study as a whole: The study found that TCR diversity rose significantly by C4D1 in CD4+ but not CD8+ cells. Differences between repertoires have undefined causes, possibly disease activity or prior therapy. Reports indicated that newly diagnosed patients had lower baseline TCR diversity than healthy donors did. The diversity seen at baseline in complete responders resembled that of newly diagnosed patients.

This chain connects TRBV21-1 to TRBJ2-7; the D call of TRBD1 is as the table states it, not checked on the DNA. TRBV21-1 is reported as a pseudogene. This receptor was taken from a human donor with classical Hodgkin lymphoma. The sample was peripheral blood mononuclear cells (PBMCs), taken before the fourth cycle of nivolumab. CDR3 sequence (DNA): TGTGCCAGCAGCAAAAGAGGTCTGGGACAGGCCCTTAACTACGAGCAGTACTTC. Protein product: CASSKRGLGQALNYEQYF.